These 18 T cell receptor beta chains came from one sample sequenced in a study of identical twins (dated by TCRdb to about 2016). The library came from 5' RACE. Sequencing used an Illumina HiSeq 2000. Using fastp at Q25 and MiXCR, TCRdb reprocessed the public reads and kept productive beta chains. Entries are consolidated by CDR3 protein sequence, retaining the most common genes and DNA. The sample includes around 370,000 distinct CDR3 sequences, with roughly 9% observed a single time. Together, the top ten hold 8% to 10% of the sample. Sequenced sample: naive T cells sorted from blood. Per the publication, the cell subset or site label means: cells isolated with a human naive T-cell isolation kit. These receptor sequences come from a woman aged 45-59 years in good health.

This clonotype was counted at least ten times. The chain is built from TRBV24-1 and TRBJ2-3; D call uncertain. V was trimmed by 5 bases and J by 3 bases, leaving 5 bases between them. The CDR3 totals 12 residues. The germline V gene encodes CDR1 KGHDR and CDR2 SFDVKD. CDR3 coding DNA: TGTGCCACCAGTGCCTTGACAGATACGCAGTATTTT. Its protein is CATSALTDTQYF.

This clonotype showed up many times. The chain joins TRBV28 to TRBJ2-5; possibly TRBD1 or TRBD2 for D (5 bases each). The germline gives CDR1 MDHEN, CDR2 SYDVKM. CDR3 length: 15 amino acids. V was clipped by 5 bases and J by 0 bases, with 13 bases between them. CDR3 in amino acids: CASSDRGSHQETQYF. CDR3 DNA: TGTGCCAGCAGTGACCGGGGCAGCCACCAAGAGACCCAGTACTTC.

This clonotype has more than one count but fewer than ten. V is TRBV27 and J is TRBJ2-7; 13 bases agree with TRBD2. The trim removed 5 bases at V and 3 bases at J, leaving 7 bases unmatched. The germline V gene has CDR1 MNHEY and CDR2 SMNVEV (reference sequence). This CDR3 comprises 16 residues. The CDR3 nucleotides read TGTGCCAGCAGTACTACATGGACTAGCGGGAGCTACGAGCAGTACGTC. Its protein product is CASSTTWTSGSYEQYV.

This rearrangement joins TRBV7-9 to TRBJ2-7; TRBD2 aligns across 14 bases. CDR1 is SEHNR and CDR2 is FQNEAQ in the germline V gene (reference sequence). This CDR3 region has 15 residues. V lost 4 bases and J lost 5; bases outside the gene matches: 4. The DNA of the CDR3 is TGTGCCAGCAGCTCCGGGACTAGCGGGAGCGACGAGCAGTACTTC. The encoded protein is CASSSGTSGSDEQYF. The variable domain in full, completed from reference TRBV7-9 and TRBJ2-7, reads DTGVSQNPRHKITKRGQNVTFRCDPISEHNRLYWYRQTLGQGPEFLTYFQNEAQLEKSRLLSDRFSAERPKGSFSTLEIQRTEQGDSAMYLCASSSGTSGSDEQYFGPGTRLTVT.

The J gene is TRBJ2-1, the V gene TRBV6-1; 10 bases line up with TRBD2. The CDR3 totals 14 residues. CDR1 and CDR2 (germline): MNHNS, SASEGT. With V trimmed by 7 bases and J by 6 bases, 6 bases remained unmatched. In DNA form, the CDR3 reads TGTGCCAGCATTCTAGCGGGAGTGCGCAATGAGCAGTTCTTC. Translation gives CASILAGVRNEQFF.

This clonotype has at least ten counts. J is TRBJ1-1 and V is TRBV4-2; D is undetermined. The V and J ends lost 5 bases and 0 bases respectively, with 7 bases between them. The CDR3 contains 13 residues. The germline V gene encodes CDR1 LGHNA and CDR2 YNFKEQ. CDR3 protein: CASSGSVNTEAFF. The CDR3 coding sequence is TGTGCCAGCAGCGGGAGCGTGAACACTGAAGCTTTCTTT.

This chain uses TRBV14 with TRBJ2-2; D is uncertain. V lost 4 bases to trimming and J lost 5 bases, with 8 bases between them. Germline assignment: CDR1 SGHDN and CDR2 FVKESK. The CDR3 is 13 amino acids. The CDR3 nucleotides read TGTGCCAGCAGCCCCGCGAGAACCGGGGAGCTGTTTTTT. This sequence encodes CASSPARTGELFF.

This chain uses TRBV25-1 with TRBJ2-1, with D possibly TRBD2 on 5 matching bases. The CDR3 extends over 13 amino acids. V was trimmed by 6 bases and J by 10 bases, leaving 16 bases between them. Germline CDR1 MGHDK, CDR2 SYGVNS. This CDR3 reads CASRSPTTVEQFF. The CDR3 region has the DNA TGTGCCAGCAGGTCCCCGACTACCGTAGAGCAGTTCTTC.

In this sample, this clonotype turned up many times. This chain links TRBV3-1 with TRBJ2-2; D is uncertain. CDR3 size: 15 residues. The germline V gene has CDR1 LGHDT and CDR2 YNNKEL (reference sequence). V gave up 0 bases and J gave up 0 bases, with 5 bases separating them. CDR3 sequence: CASSQDPPNTGELFF. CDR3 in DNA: TGTGCCAGCAGCCAAGATCCCCCGAACACCGGGGAGCTGTTTTTT.

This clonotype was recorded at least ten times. CDR3: CASSLGGAGEQYF. CDR3 sequence (DNA): TGCGCCAGCAGCTTGGGAGGGGCTGGGGAGCAGTACTTC. The chain recombines TRBV5-1 with TRBJ2-7; D might be TRBD1 or TRBD2, each matching 5 bases. This CDR3 is built from 13 residues. V lost 0 bases, J lost 7 bases, and 11 bases lay in between. Germline V lookup: CDR1 SGHRS, CDR2 YFSETQ.

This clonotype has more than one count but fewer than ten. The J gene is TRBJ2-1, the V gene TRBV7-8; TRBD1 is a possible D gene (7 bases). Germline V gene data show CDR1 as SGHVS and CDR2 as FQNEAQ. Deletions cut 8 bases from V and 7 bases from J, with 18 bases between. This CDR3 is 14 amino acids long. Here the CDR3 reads CASGLRQGLNEQFF. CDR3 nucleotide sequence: TGTGCCAGCGGACTTCGACAGGGACTGAATGAGCAGTTCTTC.

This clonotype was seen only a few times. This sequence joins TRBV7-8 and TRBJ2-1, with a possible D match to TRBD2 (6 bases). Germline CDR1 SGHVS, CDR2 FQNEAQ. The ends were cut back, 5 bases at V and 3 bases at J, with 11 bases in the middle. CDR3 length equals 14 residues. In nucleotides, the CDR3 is TGTGCCAGCAGCCGACCGCGGGACTACAATGAGCAGTTCTTC. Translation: CASSRPRDYNEQFF.

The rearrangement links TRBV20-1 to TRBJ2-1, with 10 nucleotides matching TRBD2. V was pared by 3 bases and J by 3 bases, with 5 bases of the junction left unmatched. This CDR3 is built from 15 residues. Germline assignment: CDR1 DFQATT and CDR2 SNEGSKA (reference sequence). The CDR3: CSASPLAGVYNEQFF. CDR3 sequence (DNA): TGCAGTGCTAGCCCCCTAGCGGGGGTCTACAATGAGCAGTTCTTC.

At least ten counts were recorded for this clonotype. The CDR3 loop is CASGMKGYTF. The DNA of the CDR3 is TGTGCCAGCGGGATGAAGGGCTACACCTTC. This chain joins TRBV28 and TRBJ1-2; D is ambiguous. The CDR3 runs 10 residues. Germline values: CDR1 MDHEN, CDR2 SYDVKM. Trimming pared 8 bases from V and 8 bases from J, leaving 9 bases between.

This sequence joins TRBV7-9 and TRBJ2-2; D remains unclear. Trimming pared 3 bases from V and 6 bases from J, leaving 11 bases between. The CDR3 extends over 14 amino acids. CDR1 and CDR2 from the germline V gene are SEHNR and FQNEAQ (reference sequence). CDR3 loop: CASSFGSRPGELFF. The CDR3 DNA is TGTGCCAGCAGCTTTGGTAGCAGGCCCGGGGAGCTGTTTTTT.

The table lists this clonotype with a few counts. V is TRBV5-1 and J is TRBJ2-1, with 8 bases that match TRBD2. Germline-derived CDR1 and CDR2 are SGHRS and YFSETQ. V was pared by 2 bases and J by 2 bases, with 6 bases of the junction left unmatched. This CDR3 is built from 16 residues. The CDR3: CASSLISGTTYNEQFF. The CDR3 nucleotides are TGCGCCAGCAGCTTAATTAGCGGGACCACCTACAATGAGCAGTTCTTC.

CDR3 amino acids: CSVGAGGSYEQYF. CDR3 bases: TGCAGCGTTGGGGCGGGGGGAAGCTACGAGCAGTACTTC. The V gene is TRBV29-1, the J gene TRBJ2-7; TRBD2 matches 8 bases. Germline CDR1 and CDR2: SQVTM and ANQGSEA. The junction had 5 bases not matched to a gene; V was cut back by 4 bases and J by 3 bases. The CDR3 runs to 13 residues.

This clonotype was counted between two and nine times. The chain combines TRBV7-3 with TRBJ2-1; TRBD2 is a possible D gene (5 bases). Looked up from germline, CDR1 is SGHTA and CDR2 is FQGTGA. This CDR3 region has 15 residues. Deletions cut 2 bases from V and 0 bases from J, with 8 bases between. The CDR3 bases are TGTGCCAGCAGCTTAGAAGAGGGCTCCTACAATGAGCAGTTCTTC. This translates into CASSLEEGSYNEQFF.